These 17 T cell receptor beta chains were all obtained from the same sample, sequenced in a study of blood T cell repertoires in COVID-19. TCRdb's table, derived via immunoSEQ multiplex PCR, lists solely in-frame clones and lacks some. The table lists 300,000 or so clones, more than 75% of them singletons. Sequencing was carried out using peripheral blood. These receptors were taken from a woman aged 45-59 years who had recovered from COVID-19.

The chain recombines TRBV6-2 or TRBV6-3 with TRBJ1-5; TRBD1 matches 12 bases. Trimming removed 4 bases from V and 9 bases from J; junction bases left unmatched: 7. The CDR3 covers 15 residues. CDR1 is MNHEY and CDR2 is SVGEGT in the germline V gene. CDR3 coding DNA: TGTGCCAGCAGTTTCCGGGACAGGGGGCGGGGGCCCCAGCATTTT. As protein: CASSFRDRGRGPQHF.

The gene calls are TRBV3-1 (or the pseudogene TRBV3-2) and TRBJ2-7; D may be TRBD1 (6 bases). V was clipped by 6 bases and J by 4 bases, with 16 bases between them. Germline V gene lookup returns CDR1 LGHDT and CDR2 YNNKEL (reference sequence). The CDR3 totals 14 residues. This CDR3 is CASRLHGQSYEQYF. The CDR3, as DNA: TGTGCCAGCAGACTACATGGACAGTCTTACGAGCAGTACTTC.

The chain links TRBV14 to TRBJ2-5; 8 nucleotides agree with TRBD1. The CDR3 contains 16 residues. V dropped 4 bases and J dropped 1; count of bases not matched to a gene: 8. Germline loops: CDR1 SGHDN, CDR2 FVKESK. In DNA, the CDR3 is TGTGCCAGCAGCCTCCTAGGACAGGGCATCCAAGAGACCCAGTACTTC. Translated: CASSLLGQGIQETQYF.

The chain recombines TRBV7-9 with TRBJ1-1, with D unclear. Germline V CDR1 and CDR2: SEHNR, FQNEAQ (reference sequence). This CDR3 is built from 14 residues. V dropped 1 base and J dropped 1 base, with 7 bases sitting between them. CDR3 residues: CASSLVSRNTEAFF. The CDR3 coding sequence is TGTGCCAGCAGCTTAGTGTCCAGGAACACTGAAGCTTTCTTT.

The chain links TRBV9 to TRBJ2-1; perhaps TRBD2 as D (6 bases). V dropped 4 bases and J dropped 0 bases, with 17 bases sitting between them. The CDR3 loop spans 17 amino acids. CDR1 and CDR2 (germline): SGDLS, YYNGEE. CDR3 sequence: CASSSSGHSSSYNEQFF. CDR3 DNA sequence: TGTGCCAGCAGCAGTAGCGGCCACTCCAGCTCCTACAATGAGCAGTTCTTC.

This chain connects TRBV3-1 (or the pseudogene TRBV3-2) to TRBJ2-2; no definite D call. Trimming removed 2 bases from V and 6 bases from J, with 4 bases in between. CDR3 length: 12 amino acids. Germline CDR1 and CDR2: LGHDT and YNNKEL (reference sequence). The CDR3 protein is CASSQFSGELFF. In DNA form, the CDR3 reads TGTGCCAGCAGCCAATTCTCCGGGGAGCTGTTTTTT.

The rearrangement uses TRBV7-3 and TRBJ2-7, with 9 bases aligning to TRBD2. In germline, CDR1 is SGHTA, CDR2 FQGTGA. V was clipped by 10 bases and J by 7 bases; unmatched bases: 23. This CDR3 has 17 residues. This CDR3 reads CATPVLLAGVGLREQYF. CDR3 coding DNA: TGTGCCACCCCCGTTCTTTTAGCGGGAGTAGGTTTGAGGGAGCAGTACTTC.

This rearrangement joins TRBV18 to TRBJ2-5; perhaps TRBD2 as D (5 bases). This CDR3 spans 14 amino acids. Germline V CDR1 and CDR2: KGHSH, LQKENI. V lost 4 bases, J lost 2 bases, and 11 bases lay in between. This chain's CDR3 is CASSLTSGQETQYF. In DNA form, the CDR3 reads TGTGCCAGCTCACTCACCTCGGGACAAGAGACCCAGTACTTC.

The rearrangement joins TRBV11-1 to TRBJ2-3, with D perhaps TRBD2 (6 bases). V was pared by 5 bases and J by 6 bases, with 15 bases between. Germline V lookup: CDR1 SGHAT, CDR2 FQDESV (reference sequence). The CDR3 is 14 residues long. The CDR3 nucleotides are TGTGCCAGCAGCCAGGTGGGGGGTAGGGATACGCAGTATTTT. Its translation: CASSQVGGRDTQYF.

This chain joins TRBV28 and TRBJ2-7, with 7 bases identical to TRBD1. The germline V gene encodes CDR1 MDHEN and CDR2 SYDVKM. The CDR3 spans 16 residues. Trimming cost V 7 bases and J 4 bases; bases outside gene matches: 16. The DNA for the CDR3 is TGTGCCAGCACGAGTGAGGGGCGCGACAGGGTATACGAGCAGTACTTC. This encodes CASTSEGRDRVYEQYF.

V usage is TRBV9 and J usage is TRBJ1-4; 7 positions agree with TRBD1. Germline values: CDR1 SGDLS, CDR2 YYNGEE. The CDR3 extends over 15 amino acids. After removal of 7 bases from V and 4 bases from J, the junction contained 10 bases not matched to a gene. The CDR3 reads CASSGAGTDNEKLFF. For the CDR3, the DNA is TGTGCCAGCTCGGGGGCCGGGACAGATAATGAAAAACTGTTTTTT.

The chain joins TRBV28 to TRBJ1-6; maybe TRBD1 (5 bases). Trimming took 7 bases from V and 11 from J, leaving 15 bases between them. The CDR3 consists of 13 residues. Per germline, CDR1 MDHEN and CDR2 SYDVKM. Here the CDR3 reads CASNYRSLAPLHF. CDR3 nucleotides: TGTGCCAGCAATTACAGGTCTTTAGCACCCCTCCACTTT.

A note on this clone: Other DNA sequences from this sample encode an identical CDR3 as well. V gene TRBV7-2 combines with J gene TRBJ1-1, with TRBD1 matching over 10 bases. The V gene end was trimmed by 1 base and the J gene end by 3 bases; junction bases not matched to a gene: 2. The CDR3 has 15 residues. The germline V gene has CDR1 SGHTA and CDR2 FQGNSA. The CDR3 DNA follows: TGTGCCAGCAGCTTAGAAGGGACAGGGGACACTGAAGCTTTCTTT. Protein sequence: CASSLEGTGDTEAFF.

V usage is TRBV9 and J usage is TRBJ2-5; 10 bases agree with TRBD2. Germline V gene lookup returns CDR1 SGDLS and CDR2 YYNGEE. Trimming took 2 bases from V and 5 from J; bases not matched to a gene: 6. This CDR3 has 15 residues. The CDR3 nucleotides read TGTGCCAGCAGCGTTTCTAGCGGGAGTTATGAGACCCAGTACTTC. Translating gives CASSVSSGSYETQYF.

This CDR3 reads CASSLGGQSYEQYF. CDR3 in DNA: TGTGCCAGCAGCTTGGGTGGTCAGTCCTACGAGCAGTACTTC. The rearrangement joins TRBV5-5 to TRBJ2-7; D remains ambiguous. The germline V gene encodes CDR1 SGHKS and CDR2 YYEKEE (reference sequence). There are 14 residues in the CDR3. Trimming left V 0 bases short and J 1 base short, with 8 bases between.

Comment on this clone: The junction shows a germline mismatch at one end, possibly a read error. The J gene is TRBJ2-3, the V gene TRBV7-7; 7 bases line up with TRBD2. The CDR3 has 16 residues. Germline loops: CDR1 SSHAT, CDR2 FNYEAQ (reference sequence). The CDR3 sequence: CASSLGGSAKADTQYF. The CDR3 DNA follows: TGTGCTAGCAGCTTGGGCGGGAGCGCCAAAGCAGATACGCAGTATTTT.

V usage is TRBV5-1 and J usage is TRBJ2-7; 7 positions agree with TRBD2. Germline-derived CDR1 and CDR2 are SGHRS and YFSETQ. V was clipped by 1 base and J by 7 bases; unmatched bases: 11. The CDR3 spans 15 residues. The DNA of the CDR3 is TGCGCCAGCAGCTTGAGCGGGACCCCAGCGGGAGAGCAGTACTTC. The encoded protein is CASSLSGTPAGEQYF.